This is a list of T cell receptor beta chains from one sample in a study of identical twins. MiXCR was run by TCRdb on the 5' RACE reads, yielding one entry per CDR3 protein. The sample contains around 280,000 distinct CDR3 sequences, approximately 8.5% of which appear only once. These same records also appear under a second study, on yellow fever vaccine responses in identical twins.

Sample: memory (CD45RO+) T cells sorted from blood. These receptors were taken from a woman under 30 in good health. Both conserved end residues are trimmed from each CDR3. Not every row has a clone size; where given, it reads once, few, many or a size class.

clone_size: NA; v_call: TRBV20-1; cdr3_aa: SAQPTGLKPGANVLT
clone_size: NA; v_call: TRBV14; cdr3_aa: ASSPRGVGELF
clone_size: NA; v_call: TRBV27; cdr3_aa: ASSPAAGIQAPQH
clone_size: many; v_call: TRBV27; cdr3_aa: ASSLKASGGGYEQY
clone_size: few; v_call: TRBV11-1; cdr3_aa: ASSLAGVHNEQF
clone_size: many; v_call: TRBV16; cdr3_aa: ASSRPVGSYNEQF
clone_size: NA; v_call: TRBV3-1; cdr3_aa: ASSQADQETQY
clone_size: many; v_call: TRBV7-9; cdr3_aa: ASSLDLTGGGDTQY
clone_size: few; v_call: TRBV20-1; cdr3_aa: SARQTGTKNTGELF
clone_size: few; v_call: TRBV2; cdr3_aa: ASSTAQTSGRASEQY
clone_size: many; v_call: TRBV6-1; cdr3_aa: ASSEEAEDTQY
clone_size: many; v_call: TRBV9; cdr3_aa: ASSVNREDSEQF
clone_size: few; v_call: TRBV27; cdr3_aa: ASSPRTHLKEKLF
clone_size: many; v_call: TRBV4-1; cdr3_aa: ASSQDQGVVAWSTDTQY
clone_size: NA; v_call: TRBV12-3/TRBV12-4; cdr3_aa: ASSPQGGVGTEAF
clone_size: NA; v_call: TRBV20-1; cdr3_aa: SARDLRGGENTEAF
clone_size: few; v_call: TRBV20-1; cdr3_aa: SAKAGGGEQY
clone_size: NA; v_call: TRBV28; cdr3_aa: ASSPSGTSVKF
clone_size: few; v_call: TRBV3-1; cdr3_aa: ASSQDFVRNYNEQF
clone_size: many; v_call: TRBV7-8; cdr3_aa: ASSLVGGGNQPQH
clone_size: NA; v_call: TRBV20-1; cdr3_aa: SAYREWGTEAF
clone_size: NA; v_call: TRBV11-2; cdr3_aa: ASSLRQGNIQY
clone_size: many; v_call: TRBV5-1; cdr3_aa: ASSLGGVLYNEQF